This T cell receptor (beta chain) was recovered during a study of cytotoxic CD8 clonotypes in ibrutinib-treated CLL. Across the whole study: The patient breakdown showed 11 relapsed/refractory and under 16 treatment-naive cases, with under 18 IGHV unmutated.

The planned depth of sequencing spanned 1 in 200,000 to 1 in 1 million T cells. The assay was immunoSEQ multiplex PCR, and TCRdb's table has in-frame clones only and misses some. The table lists about 150,000 clones, 75% to 85% of them singletons. The CDR3 length is 14 residues. J gave up 5 bases and V 5 bases, and 9 bases lay outside the gene matches. CDR1 SEHNR and CDR2 FQNEAQ come from the germline V gene (reference sequence). This clone was counted only a few times. Antigen specificity is unknown. The study's findings and limits: The study found public clonotypes uncommon, contracting or stable on treatment.

As input for TCR beta libraries, around 2 micrograms of genomic DNA came from cryopreserved PBMCs. J is TRBJ2-7 and V is TRBV7-9; 7 nucleotides line up with TRBD1. The source was PBMCs, collected after 12 months of ibrutinib treatment. The TCR comes from a human donor with chronic lymphocytic leukemia. For the CDR3, the DNA is TGTGCCAGCAGCACGCTGACAGGGTCCCACGAGCAGTACTTC. This encodes CASSTLTGSHEQYF.